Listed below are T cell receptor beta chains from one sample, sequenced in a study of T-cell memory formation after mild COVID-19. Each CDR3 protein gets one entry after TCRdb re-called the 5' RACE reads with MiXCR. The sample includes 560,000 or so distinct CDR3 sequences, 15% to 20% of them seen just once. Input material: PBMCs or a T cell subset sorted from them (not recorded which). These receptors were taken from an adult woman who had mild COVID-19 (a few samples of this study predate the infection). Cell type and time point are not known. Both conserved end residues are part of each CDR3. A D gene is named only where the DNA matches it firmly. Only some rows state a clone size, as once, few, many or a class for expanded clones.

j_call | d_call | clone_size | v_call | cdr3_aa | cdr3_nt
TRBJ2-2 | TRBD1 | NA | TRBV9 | CASSVTGVTGELFF | TGTGCCAGCAGCGTTACAGGGGTCACCGGGGAGCTGTTTTTT
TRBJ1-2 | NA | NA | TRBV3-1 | CASSQDSAGPYGYTF | TGTGCCAGCAGCCAAGATTCGGCCGGCCCCTATGGCTACACCTTC
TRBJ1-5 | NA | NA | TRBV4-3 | CASSQEAGTFQPQHF | TGCGCCAGCAGCCAAGAGGCCGGGACGTTTCAGCCCCAGCATTTT
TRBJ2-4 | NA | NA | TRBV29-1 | CSVARGTAKNIQYF | TGCAGCGTTGCAAGGGGGACAGCCAAAAACATTCAGTACTTC
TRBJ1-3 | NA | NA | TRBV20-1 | CSARDLESSGNTIYF | TGCAGTGCTAGAGATCTCGAGAGCTCTGGAAACACCATATATTTT
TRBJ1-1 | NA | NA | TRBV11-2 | CASSLVRPRGNTEAFF | TGTGCCAGCAGCTTAGTCCGACCTCGGGGGAACACTGAAGCTTTCTTT
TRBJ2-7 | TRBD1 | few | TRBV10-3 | CAISVTGTHEQYF | TGTGCCATCAGTGTGACAGGGACCCACGAGCAGTACTTC
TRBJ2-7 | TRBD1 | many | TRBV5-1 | CASSYRQGPYEQYF | TGCGCCAGCAGCTACCGACAGGGGCCCTACGAGCAGTACTTC
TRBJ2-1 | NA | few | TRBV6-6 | CASSPDGNSYNEQFF | TGTGCCAGCAGTCCGGACGGGAACTCCTACAATGAGCAGTTCTTC
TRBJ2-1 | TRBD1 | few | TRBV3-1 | CASAGDQGALLNEQFF | TGTGCCAGCGCGGGCGACCAGGGGGCTTTGTTGAATGAGCAGTTCTTC
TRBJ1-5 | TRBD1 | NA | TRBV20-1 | CSARPGTGSNQPQHF | TGCAGTGCTAGACCTGGGACAGGCAGCAATCAGCCCCAGCATTTT
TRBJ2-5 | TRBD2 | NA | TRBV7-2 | CASSLSFAGGYPPEETQYF | TGTGCCAGCAGCTTATCTTTTGCGGGGGGGTACCCCCCCGAAGAGACCCAGTACTTC
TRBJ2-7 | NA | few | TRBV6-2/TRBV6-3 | CASSNPGHGSYEQYF | TGTGCCAGCAGTAACCCAGGACACGGCTCCTACGAGCAGTACTTC
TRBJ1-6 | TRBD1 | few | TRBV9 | CASSVVGTGNSPLHF | TGTGCCAGCAGCGTAGTTGGGACAGGGAATTCACCCCTCCACTTT
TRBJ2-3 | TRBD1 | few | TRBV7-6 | CASSLVGQDTDTQYF | TGTGCCAGCAGCTTAGTCGGACAGGACACAGATACGCAGTATTTT
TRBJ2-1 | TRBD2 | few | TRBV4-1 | CASSPTSGGDYNEQFF | TGCGCCAGCAGTCCGACTAGCGGGGGGGATTACAATGAGCAGTTCTTC
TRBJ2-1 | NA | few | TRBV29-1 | CSVEFSAYNEQFF | TGCAGCGTTGAATTTAGCGCCTACAATGAGCAGTTCTTC
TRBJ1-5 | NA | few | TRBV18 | CASSQGPVTFNQPQHF | TGTGCCAGCTCACAAGGCCCGGTGACCTTCAATCAGCCCCAGCATTTT
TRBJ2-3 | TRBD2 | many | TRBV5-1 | CASSWRTRDDTQYF | TGCGCCAGCAGCTGGAGGACTAGGGACGATACGCAGTATTTT
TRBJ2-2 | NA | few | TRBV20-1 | CSVPRWDGTGELFF | TGCAGTGTCCCCAGGTGGGATGGCACCGGGGAGCTGTTTTTT
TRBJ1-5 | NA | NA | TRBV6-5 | CASSYGWGGGQPQHF | TGTGCCAGCAGTTACGGATGGGGAGGCGGCCAGCCCCAGCATTTT
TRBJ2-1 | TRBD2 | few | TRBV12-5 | CASGFAVAGVNNEQFF | TGTGCTAGTGGTTTTGCGGTTGCGGGGGTTAACAATGAGCAGTTCTTC
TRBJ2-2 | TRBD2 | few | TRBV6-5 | CASSYFRLAGSAGELFF | TGTGCCAGCAGTTACTTCAGACTAGCGGGTAGTGCCGGGGAGCTGTTTTTT
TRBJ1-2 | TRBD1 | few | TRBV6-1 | CASSAEGARGYTF | TGTGCCAGCAGTGCGGAGGGGGCGCGGGGCTACACCTTC
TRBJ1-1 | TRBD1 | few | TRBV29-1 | CSADRGIEAFF | TGCAGCGCCGACAGGGGGATTGAAGCTTTCTTT
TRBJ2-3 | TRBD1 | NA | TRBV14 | CASSPRQGAWDTQYF | TGTGCCAGCAGCCCCCGACAGGGGGCATGGGATACGCAGTATTTT
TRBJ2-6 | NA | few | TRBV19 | CATHPANSGANVLTF | TGTGCCACCCACCCGGCGAACTCTGGGGCCAACGTCCTGACTTTC
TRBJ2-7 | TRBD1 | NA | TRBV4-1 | CASSQTGSGSYEQYF | TGCGCCAGCAGCCAGACAGGGTCCGGCTCCTACGAGCAGTACTTC
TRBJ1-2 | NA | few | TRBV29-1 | CSVGGTESSRNYGYTF | TGCAGCGTAGGCGGGACGGAATCCTCTAGGAACTATGGCTACACCTTC
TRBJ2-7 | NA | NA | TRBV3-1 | CASSQDDSTREQYF | TGTGCCAGCAGCCAAGACGACTCGACTAGAGAGCAGTACTTC
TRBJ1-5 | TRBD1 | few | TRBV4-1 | CASSYGTGGSLGNQPQHF | TGCGCCAGCAGCTACGGGACAGGGGGCTCTTTGGGCAATCAGCCCCAGCATTTT
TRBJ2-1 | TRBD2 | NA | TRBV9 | CASSALAGGPRNEQFF | TGTGCCAGCAGCGCACTAGCGGGAGGGCCTCGCAATGAGCAGTTCTTC
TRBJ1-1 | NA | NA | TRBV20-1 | CSARRGVENTEAFF | TGCAGTGCTAGACGGGGGGTCGAGAACACTGAAGCTTTCTTT
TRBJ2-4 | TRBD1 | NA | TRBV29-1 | CSVVDRVAKNIQYF | TGCAGCGTTGTGGACAGGGTGGCCAAAAACATTCAGTACTTC